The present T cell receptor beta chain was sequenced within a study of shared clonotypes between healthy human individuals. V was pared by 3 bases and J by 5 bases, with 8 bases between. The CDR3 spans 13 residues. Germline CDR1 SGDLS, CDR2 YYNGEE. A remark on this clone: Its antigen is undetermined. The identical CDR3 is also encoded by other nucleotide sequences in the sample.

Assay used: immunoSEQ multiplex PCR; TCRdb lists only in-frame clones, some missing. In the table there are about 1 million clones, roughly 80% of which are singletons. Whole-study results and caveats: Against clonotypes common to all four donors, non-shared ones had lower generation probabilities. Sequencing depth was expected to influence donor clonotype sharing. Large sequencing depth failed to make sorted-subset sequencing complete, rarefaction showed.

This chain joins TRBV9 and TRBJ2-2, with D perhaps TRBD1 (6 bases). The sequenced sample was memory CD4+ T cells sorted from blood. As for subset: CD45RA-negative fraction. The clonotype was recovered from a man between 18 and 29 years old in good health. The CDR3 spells CASSARGTGELFF. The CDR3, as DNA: TGTGCCAGCAGCGCCAGGGGTACCGGGGAGCTGTTTTTT.